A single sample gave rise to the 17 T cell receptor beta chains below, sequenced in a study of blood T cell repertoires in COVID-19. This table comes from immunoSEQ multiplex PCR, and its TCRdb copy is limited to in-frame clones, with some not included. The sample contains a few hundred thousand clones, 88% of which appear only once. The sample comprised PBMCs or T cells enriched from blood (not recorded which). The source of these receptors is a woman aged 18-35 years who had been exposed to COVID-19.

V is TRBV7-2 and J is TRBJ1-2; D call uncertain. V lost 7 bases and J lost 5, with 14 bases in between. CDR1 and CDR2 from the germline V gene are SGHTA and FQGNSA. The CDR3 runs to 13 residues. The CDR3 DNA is TGTGCCAGCAACGGAGGGATTAATTATGGCTACACCTTC. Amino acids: CASNGGINYGYTF.

As DNA, the CDR3 is TGTGCCAGCAGTGACCCGGCGGGGTCTAGCACAGATACGCAGTATTTT. Translating it yields CASSDPAGSSTDTQYF. The chain couples TRBV6-4 to TRBJ2-3; tentatively, D is TRBD2 (6 bases). The CDR3 spans 16 residues. V lost 2 bases and J 0 bases, leaving 12 bases between the germline ends. The germline V gene has CDR1 MRHNA and CDR2 SNTAGT.

The CDR3 loop is CASSLPGQHVSATNEKLFF. The CDR3 DNA follows: TGTGCCAGCAGTTTGCCGGGACAGCACGTATCGGCAACTAATGAAAAACTGTTTTTT. V gene TRBV28 combines with J gene TRBJ1-4, with TRBD1 matching 7 bases. Germline lookup yields CDR1 MDHEN and CDR2 SYDVKM. The CDR3 covers 19 residues. V shed 3 bases and J 0 bases; nucleotides not matched to a gene: 13.

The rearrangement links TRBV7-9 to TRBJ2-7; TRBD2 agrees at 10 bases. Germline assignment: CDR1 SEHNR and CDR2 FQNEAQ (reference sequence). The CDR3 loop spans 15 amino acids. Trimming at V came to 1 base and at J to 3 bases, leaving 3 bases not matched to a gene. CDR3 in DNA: TGTGCCAGCAGCTTAGGGGCTAGCGGGAGCTACGAGCAGTACTTC. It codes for CASSLGASGSYEQYF.

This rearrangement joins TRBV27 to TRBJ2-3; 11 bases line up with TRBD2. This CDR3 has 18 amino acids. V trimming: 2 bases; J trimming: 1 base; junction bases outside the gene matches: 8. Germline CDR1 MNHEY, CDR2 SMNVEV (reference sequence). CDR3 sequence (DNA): TGTGCCAGCAGTTTAGGAGTAGCGGGGGGGAGGGGCACAGATACGCAGTATTTT. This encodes CASSLGVAGGRGTDTQYF.

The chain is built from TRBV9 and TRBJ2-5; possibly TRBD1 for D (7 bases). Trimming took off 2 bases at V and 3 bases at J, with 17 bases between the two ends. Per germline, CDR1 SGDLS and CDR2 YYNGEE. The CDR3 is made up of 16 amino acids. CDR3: CASSVGGTVSKETQYF. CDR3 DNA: TGTGCCAGCAGCGTCGGCGGGACAGTTTCGAAAGAGACCCAGTACTTC.

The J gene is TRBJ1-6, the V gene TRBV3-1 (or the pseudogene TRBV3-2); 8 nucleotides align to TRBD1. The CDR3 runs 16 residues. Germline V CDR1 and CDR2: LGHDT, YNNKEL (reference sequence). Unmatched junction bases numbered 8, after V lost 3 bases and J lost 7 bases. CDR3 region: CASSHRDRRPNSPLHF. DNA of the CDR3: TGTGCCAGCAGCCACCGGGACAGGCGACCCAATTCACCCCTCCACTTT.

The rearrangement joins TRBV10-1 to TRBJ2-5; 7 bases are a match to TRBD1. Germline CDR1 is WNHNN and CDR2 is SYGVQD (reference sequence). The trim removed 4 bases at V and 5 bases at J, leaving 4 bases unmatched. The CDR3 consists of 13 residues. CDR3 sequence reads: CASSADRAETQYF. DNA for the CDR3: TGCGCCAGCAGTGCCGACAGGGCTGAGACCCAGTACTTC.

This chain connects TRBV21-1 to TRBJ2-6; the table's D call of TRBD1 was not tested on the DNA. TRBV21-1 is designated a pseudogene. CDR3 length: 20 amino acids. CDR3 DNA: TGTGCCAGCAGCAAAGCAACAGCCGGGACAGGGGGTTCTGGGGCCAACGTCCTGACTTTC. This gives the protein CASSKATAGTGGSGANVLTF.

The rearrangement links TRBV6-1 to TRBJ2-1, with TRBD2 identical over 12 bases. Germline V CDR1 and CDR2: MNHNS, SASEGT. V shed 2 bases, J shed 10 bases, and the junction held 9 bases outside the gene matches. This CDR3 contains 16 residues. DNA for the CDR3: TGTGCCAGCAGTGAACCAGGACTAGCGGGATATGTCGAGCAGTTCTTC. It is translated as CASSEPGLAGYVEQFF.

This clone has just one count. The CDR3 loop reads CASSDLPGQSYEQYF. The CDR3 DNA reads TGTGCCAGCAGTGATCTTCCGGGACAGAGTTACGAGCAGTACTTC. This chain uses TRBV6-1 with TRBJ2-7; 7 bases fit TRBD1. Per germline, CDR1 MNHNS and CDR2 SASEGT. Trimming removed 3 bases from V and 4 bases from J; junction bases left unmatched: 9. This CDR3 has 15 residues.

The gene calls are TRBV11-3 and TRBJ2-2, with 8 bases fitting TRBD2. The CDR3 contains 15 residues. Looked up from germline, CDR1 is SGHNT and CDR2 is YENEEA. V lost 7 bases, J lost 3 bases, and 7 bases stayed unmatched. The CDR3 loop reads CASTTGGGHTGELFF. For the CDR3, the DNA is TGTGCCAGCACCACGGGCGGGGGGCACACCGGGGAGCTGTTTTTT.

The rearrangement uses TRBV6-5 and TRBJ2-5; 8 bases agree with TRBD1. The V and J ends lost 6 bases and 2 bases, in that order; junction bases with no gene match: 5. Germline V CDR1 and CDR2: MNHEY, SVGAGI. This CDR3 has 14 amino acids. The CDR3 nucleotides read TGTGCCAGCAGCCTATACAGGGGGCAAGAGACCCAGTACTTC. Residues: CASSLYRGQETQYF.

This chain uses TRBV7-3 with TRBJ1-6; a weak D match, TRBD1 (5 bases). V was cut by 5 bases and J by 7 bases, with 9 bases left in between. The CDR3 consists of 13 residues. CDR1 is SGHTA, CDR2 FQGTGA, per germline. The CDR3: CASSPGWNSPLHF. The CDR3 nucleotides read TGTGCCAGCAGCCCAGGGTGGAATTCACCCCTCCACTTT.

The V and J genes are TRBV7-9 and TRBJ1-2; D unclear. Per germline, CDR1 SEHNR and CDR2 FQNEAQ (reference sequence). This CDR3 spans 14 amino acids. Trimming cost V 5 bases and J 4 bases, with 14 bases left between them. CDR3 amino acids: CASSAEHFLYGYTF. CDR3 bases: TGTGCCAGCAGCGCCGAACATTTTCTCTATGGCTACACCTTC.

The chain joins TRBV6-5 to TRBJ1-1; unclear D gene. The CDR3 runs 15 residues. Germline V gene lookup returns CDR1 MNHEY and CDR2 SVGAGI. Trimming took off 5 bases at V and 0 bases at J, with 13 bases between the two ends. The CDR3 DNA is TGTGCCAGCAGTCCACTAGAAGCCTTGAACACTGAAGCTTTCTTT. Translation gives CASSPLEALNTEAFF.

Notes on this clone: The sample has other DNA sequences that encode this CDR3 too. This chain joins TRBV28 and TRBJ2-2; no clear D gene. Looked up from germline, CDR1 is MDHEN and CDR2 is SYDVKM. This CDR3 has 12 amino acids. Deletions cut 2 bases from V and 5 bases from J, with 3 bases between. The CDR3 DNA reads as TGTGCCAGCAGTTTACTAACCGGGGAGCTGTTTTTT. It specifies CASSLLTGELFF.